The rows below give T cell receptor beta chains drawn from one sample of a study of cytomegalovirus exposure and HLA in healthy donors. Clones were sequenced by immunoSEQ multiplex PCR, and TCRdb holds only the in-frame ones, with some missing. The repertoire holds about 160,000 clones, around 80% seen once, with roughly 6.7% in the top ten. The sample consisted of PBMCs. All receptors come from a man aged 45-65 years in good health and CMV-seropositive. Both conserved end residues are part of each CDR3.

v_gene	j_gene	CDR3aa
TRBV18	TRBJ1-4	CASSRDREPNEKLFF
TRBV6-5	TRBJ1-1	CATTSGALIEAFF
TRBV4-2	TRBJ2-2	CASSQDKIGQTGELFF
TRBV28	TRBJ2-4	CASSSNSALNKNIQYF
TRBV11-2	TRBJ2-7	CASSVEDRGNYEQYF
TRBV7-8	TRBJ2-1	CASSLKVGTGNEQFF
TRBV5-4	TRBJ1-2	CASSLQGVGGYTF
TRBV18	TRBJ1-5	CASSPQGFGQGANQPQHF
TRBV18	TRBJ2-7	CASSPRGTSGGTSHYEQYF
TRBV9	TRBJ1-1	CASSEGGPGFPEAFF
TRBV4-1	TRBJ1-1	CASSQDTLPEAFF
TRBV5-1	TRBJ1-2	CASSFGTGRTGGYTF
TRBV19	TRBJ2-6	CASSIVGTGVSGANVLTF
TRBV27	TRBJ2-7	CASSTGGYEQYF
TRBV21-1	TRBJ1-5	CASTTGDSNQPQHF
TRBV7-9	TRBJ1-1	CASLPAGQGGGTEAFF
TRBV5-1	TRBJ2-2	CASSSSFANTGELFF
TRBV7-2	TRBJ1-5	CASSLEAGGNQPQHF
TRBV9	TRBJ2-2	CASGTSGTNTGELFF
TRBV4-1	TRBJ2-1	CASSQDRYRLDNEQFF
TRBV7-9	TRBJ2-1	CASSLVTSPYNYNEQFF
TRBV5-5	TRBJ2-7	CASSLRQGTYEQYF